A selection of T cell receptor beta chains follows, all from one sample in a study of naive and memory T cell subsets. Via MiXCR, TCRdb re-called the UMI-ligation and nested PCR reads, giving one row per CDR3 protein. The repertoire holds 30,000 to 35,000 distinct CDR3 sequences, about 6.2% seen once, with approximately 2.8% in the top ten. Sequencing used skin, obtained from a tuberculin skin test site. These receptors came from an adult in good health. The CDR3 runs from the conserved cysteine through the conserved F or W. Each record gives: J gene, V gene, clone size, D gene, CDR3 protein. The D gene is left open where the match is weak. Not all rows give a size; the values are once, few, many and, for expanded clones, a class.

j_call: TRBJ2-2; v_call: TRBV6-6; clone_size: .; d_call: TRBD2; cdr3_aa: CDTSPVAGANTGELFF
j_call: TRBJ2-7; v_call: TRBV7-8; clone_size: many; d_call: .; cdr3_aa: CASSFRTRDEQYF
j_call: TRBJ2-3; v_call: TRBV7-9; clone_size: many; d_call: .; cdr3_aa: CASSGKVQRDTQYF
j_call: TRBJ2-5; v_call: TRBV7-8; clone_size: many; d_call: .; cdr3_aa: CASIPQGAGGLQETQYF
j_call: TRBJ2-2; v_call: TRBV4-1; clone_size: few; d_call: .; cdr3_aa: CASSQARDGTTGELFF
j_call: TRBJ2-5; v_call: TRBV9; clone_size: many; d_call: TRBD2; cdr3_aa: CASSASPSGGAGTQYF
j_call: TRBJ1-1; v_call: TRBV18; clone_size: few; d_call: TRBD1; cdr3_aa: CASSPWGTGSNSMNTEAFF
j_call: TRBJ1-5; v_call: TRBV29-1; clone_size: many; d_call: .; cdr3_aa: CSVREDSNQPQHF
j_call: TRBJ2-7; v_call: TRBV4-2; clone_size: .; d_call: TRBD1; cdr3_aa: CASSPRTGERSSYEQYF
j_call: TRBJ1-5; v_call: TRBV12-3/TRBV12-4; clone_size: many; d_call: TRBD1; cdr3_aa: CASSQTGSNQPQHF
j_call: TRBJ1-2; v_call: TRBV6-6; clone_size: many; d_call: .; cdr3_aa: CASTDTPGTRYGYTF
j_call: TRBJ2-3; v_call: TRBV3-1; clone_size: many; d_call: .; cdr3_aa: CASSSTSFPADTQYF
j_call: TRBJ1-4; v_call: TRBV25-1; clone_size: many; d_call: .; cdr3_aa: CASSQEGVLGKEKLFF
j_call: TRBJ1-6; v_call: TRBV18; clone_size: many; d_call: .; cdr3_aa: CASSPAQFSYNSPLHF
j_call: TRBJ2-3; v_call: TRBV20-1; clone_size: many; d_call: .; cdr3_aa: CSAGGPTEPQSWYF